The 24 T cell receptor beta chains in this list originate from one sample, sequenced in a study of glioma-infiltrating T cells. Amplification of TCR alpha and beta CDR3 regions from RNA used iRepertoire nested multiplex PCR. MiXCR was run by TCRdb on the multiplex PCR reads, yielding one entry per CDR3 protein. The data show approximately 140,000 distinct CDR3 sequences, under 25% seen once. Sample: glioma tissue, nonneoplastic brain tissue, or PBMCs (not recorded which). These TCRs come from a human donor with low-grade glioma or glioblastoma, undergoing nonglioma brain surgery, or in good health (not recorded which).

This clonotype was recorded a few times. V and J are TRBV2 and TRBJ2-1; no clear D. There are 13 residues in the CDR3. CDR1 SNHLY and CDR2 FYNNEI come from the germline V gene. The V and J ends lost 3 bases and 9 bases respectively, with 12 bases between them. CDR3 DNA sequence: TGTGCCAGCAGTGAGACGAGTGTCGGTGAGCAGTTCTTC. The encoded protein is CASSETSVGEQFF.

This clonotype was recorded many times. The chain couples TRBV28 to TRBJ1-5; D call uncertain. In germline, CDR1 is MDHEN, CDR2 SYDVKM. The CDR3 consists of 13 residues. V lost 2 bases to trimming and J lost 3 bases, with 5 bases between them. The CDR3: CASSLAYNQPQHF. The CDR3, as DNA: TGTGCCAGCAGTTTAGCCTACAATCAGCCCCAGCATTTT.

This clonotype has a handful of counts. This chain joins TRBV6-1 and TRBJ1-3; D is ambiguous. Germline V lookup: CDR1 MNHNS, CDR2 SASEGT. CDR3 length: 17 residues. V lost 7 bases to trimming and J lost 1 base, with 20 bases between them. The CDR3 sequence is CASTRSSLPESGNTIYF. DNA of the CDR3: TGTGCCAGCACCCGAAGCTCGCTCCCGGAGTCTGGAAACACCATATATTTT.

In its sample, this clonotype was seen a few times. This sequence joins TRBV4-2 and TRBJ1-1; D is uncertain. V was cut by 3 bases and J by 1 base, with 12 bases left in between. Germline-derived CDR1 and CDR2 are LGHNA and YNFKEQ. The CDR3 contains 15 residues. In DNA, the CDR3 is TGTGCCAGCAGCCAGGAACCTCAGGAGAACACTGAAGCTTTCTTT. Translated, it gives CASSQEPQENTEAFF.

This clonotype was found many times. This chain connects TRBV20-1 to TRBJ2-1, with 7 nucleotides matching TRBD1. This CDR3 contains 13 residues. The V gene end was trimmed by 3 bases and the J gene end by 11 bases; junction bases not matched to a gene: 10. Looked up from germline, CDR1 is DFQATT and CDR2 is SNEGSKA (reference sequence). As DNA, the CDR3 is TGCAGTGCTAGGAGGGACAGCCGCACCCAGCAGTTCTTC. Protein sequence: CSARRDSRTQQFF.

On this clonotype itself: Just one base apart from a much larger clone, this may be a read error. It is likely a read error, because the conserved phenylalanine at the end of the CDR3 is missing. The chain has TRBV7-2 and TRBJ2-3; D is perhaps TRBD2 (5 bases). The CDR3 totals 12 residues. The V end lost 4 bases, the J end lost 8 bases, and 10 bases lay between the germline ends. CDR1 and CDR2 from the germline V gene are SGHTA and FQGNSA. The CDR3 spells CASSSGKTTQYL. CDR3 DNA sequence: TGTGCCAGCAGCTCCGGGAAGACTACGCAGTATTTA.

This clonotype showed up many times. The chain employs TRBV10-1 and TRBJ1-5, with TRBD1 matching 9 bases. V gave up 0 bases and J gave up 4 bases; unmatched junction bases: 1. The CDR3 sequence is 15 residues long. The germline gives CDR1 WNHNN, CDR2 SYGVQD (reference sequence). The CDR3 is CASSESTGGNQPQHF. The CDR3 region has the DNA TGCGCCAGCAGTGAGTCGACAGGGGGAAATCAGCCCCAGCATTTT.

V and J are TRBV12-3 or TRBV12-4 and TRBJ1-2; no clear D. CDR3 length equals 11 residues. V was pared by 5 bases and J by 7 bases, with 8 bases between. CDR3 sequence (DNA): TGTGCCAGCAGTCTCCACCGTGGCTACACCTTC. This sequence encodes CASSLHRGYTF.

This clonotype was recorded many times. V is TRBV7-2 and J is TRBJ1-2, with 9 bases identical to TRBD1. Looked up from germline, CDR1 is SGHTA and CDR2 is FQGNSA. The CDR3 spans 13 residues. Losses at the gene ends were 7 bases for V and 7 bases for J; bases not matched to a gene: 7. CDR3 coding DNA: TGTGCCAGCACCCGGGACAGGGAGAGTGGCTACACCTTC. This encodes CASTRDRESGYTF.

This clonotype was seen many times. The CDR3 nucleotides read TGTGCCAGCAGTTCCACCTGGCAGGGAGAGACCCAGTACTTC. Translation: CASSSTWQGETQYF. The chain is built from TRBV6-1 and TRBJ2-5, with D tentatively TRBD1 (5 bases). Germline V gene sequence: CDR1 MNHNS, CDR2 SASEGT. This CDR3 comprises 14 residues. V lost 5 bases and J 4 bases, leaving 14 bases between the germline ends.

The chain employs TRBV4-1 and TRBJ1-6; 9 bases are shared with TRBD1. Germline CDR1 MGHRA, CDR2 YSYEKL. V lost 4 bases, J lost 8 bases, and 6 bases stayed unmatched. The CDR3 contains 15 residues. The CDR3 loop is CASSPGQGRDSPLHF. The CDR3 region has the DNA TGCGCCAGCAGCCCCGGACAGGGGAGGGATTCACCCCTCCACTTT.

This clonotype came up a few times. The junction does not match germline at one end; this may be a read error. V usage is TRBV6-1 and J usage is TRBJ1-5; no clear D gene. CDR3 length: 16 amino acids. In germline, CDR1 is MNHNS, CDR2 SASEGT. Written as DNA, the CDR3 is TGTGCCACCAGTGACCCCTCCACTCTTAGCAATCAGCCCCAGCATTTT. This translates into CATSDPSTLSNQPQHF.

This clonotype appeared a few times. Possible read error: a much larger clone is one base away. The J gene is TRBJ1-4, the V gene TRBV28; D gene ambiguous. The germline V gene has CDR1 MDHEN and CDR2 SYDVKM. The CDR3 totals 15 residues. V was shortened by 5 bases and J by 5 bases, with 15 bases between the two germline ends. Here the CDR3 DNA reads TGTGCCAGCAGTGCCCCAGGCAGTGGGAATGAAAAACTGTTTTTT. It is translated as CASSAPGSGNEKLFF.

The V call is TRBV10-3, the J call TRBJ1-5, with D hard to call. From germline, CDR1 is ENHRY and CDR2 SYGVKD. Trimming cost V 8 bases and J 11 bases, with 19 bases left between them. The CDR3 extends over 13 amino acids. The DNA for the CDR3 is TGTGCCATCTGGTGGGAGGAACGATCGGCCCAGCATTTT. This sequence encodes CAIWWEERSAQHF.

The chain links TRBV5-4 to TRBJ1-1; 8 positions match TRBD1. The CDR3 extends over 15 amino acids. V lost 4 bases to trimming and J lost 6 bases; unmatched junction nucleotides: 11. Germline V gene lookup returns CDR1 SGHNT and CDR2 YYREEE (reference sequence). The CDR3 here is CASSRDRLITSEAFF. The DNA for the CDR3 is TGTGCCAGCAGCCGGGACAGGTTAATAACGTCTGAAGCTTTCTTT.

With respect to this clonotype: A single base separates this from a much larger clone, so it may be a read error. The V call is TRBV20-1, the J call TRBJ1-6, with D hard to call. The germline V gene has CDR1 DFQATT and CDR2 SNEGSKA (reference sequence). V shed 6 bases and J shed 5 bases, with 11 bases lying between them. The CDR3 has 13 amino acids. The CDR3 nucleotides read TGCAGTGCAATCCCGGGAAATAATTCACCCCTCCACTTT. Protein sequence: CSAIPGNNSPLHF.

This chain connects TRBV6-2 or TRBV6-3 to TRBJ2-7, with D perhaps matching TRBD2 (5 bases). The germline CDR1 and CDR2 sequences are MNHEY and SVGEGT. The CDR3 has 12 residues. This CDR3 is CAISEGRDEQYV. CDR3 DNA sequence: TGTGCCATCAGTGAAGGGCGGGACGAGCAGTACGTC.

The chain has TRBV20-1 and TRBJ2-1; 14 positions match TRBD2. Germline V gene lookup returns CDR1 DFQATT and CDR2 SNEGSKA (reference sequence). Trimming removed 4 bases from V and 9 bases from J; junction bases left unmatched: 14. This CDR3 has 17 residues. The DNA of the CDR3 is TGCAGTGCTAATAGGAAACTTCGACTAGCGGGGGGGGGTGAGCAGTTCTTC. Translation: CSANRKLRLAGGGEQFF.

The rearrangement joins TRBV6-6 to TRBJ1-6, with D tentatively TRBD1 (5 bases). Trimming took off 0 bases at V and 7 bases at J, with 16 bases between the two ends. CDR3 length: 17 residues. The germline V gene encodes CDR1 MNHNY and CDR2 SVGAGI (reference sequence). CDR3 coding DNA: TGTGCCAGCAGTTACTCTGACGCCTCGACAGTGAATTCACCCCTCCACTTT. Its translation is CASSYSDASTVNSPLHF.

This clonotype has ten or more counts. The chain has TRBV20-1 and TRBJ2-3; D may be TRBD2 (6 bases). The CDR3 has 14 amino acids. Deletions cut 6 bases from V and 0 bases from J, with 13 bases between. Looked up from germline, CDR1 is DFQATT and CDR2 is SNEGSKA (reference sequence). The CDR3 bases are TGCAGTGCCTTAGCGGATCCTAGCACAGATACGCAGTATTTT. It encodes CSALADPSTDTQYF.

The gene calls are TRBV20-1 and TRBJ2-1; tentatively, D is TRBD2 (5 bases). This CDR3 is built from 12 residues. V lost 6 bases to trimming and J lost 8 bases, with 14 bases between them. Germline CDR1 reads DFQATT; CDR2 reads SNEGSKA (reference sequence). The CDR3 loop reads CSAQRRADEQFF. Written as DNA, the CDR3 is TGCAGTGCCCAAAGGCGGGCGGATGAGCAGTTCTTC.

The V call is TRBV29-1, the J call TRBJ1-1; D uncertain. Germline loops: CDR1 SQVTM, CDR2 ANQGSEA. Trimming took off 4 bases at V and 2 bases at J, with 11 bases between the two ends. CDR3 length: 13 residues. The CDR3 protein is CSVGLPGNTEAFF. The CDR3 nucleotides read TGCAGCGTTGGCCTCCCCGGAAACACTGAAGCTTTCTTT.

This clonotype has just a few counts. The rearrangement links TRBV7-4 to TRBJ1-3; D is uncertain. Germline CDR1 and CDR2: SGHVT and SQSDAQ. CDR3 length equals 16 residues. The V end lost 2 bases, the J end lost 2 bases, and 13 bases lay between the germline ends. This chain's CDR3 is CASSLPNPSPGNTIYF. CDR3 bases: TGTGCCAGCAGCTTACCCAACCCTAGCCCTGGAAACACCATATATTTT.

This clonotype was picked up a small number of times. The rearrangement joins TRBV28 to TRBJ1-4; tentatively, D is TRBD1 (5 bases). V was shortened by 6 bases and J by 3 bases, with 11 bases between the two germline ends. The germline gives CDR1 MDHEN, CDR2 SYDVKM. This CDR3 has 14 amino acids. CDR3 loop: CASRFGGPNEKLFF. The CDR3 DNA sequence: TGTGCCAGCAGGTTCGGGGGTCCTAATGAAAAACTGTTTTTT. The whole variable domain, remainder taken from reference TRBV28 and TRBJ1-4, is DVKVTQSSRYLVKRTGEKVFLECVQDMDHENMFWYRQDPGLGLRLIYFSYDVKMKEKGDIPEGYSVSREKKERFSLILESASTNQTSMYLCASRFGGPNEKLFFGSGTQLSVL.